This is a list of T cell receptor beta chains from one sample in a study of shared clonotypes between healthy human individuals. Assay used: immunoSEQ multiplex PCR; TCRdb lists only in-frame clones, some missing. The sample holds some 2.1 million clones, about 95% seen once. The sequenced sample consisted of naive CD8+ T cells sorted from blood. Receptors originate from a man aged 18 to 29 in good health. Each CDR3 is given without its conserved first and last residue.

J gene: TRBJ1-2; V gene: TRBV28; CDR3 protein: ASTNTGGEYGYT
J gene: TRBJ1-1; V gene: TRBV10-3; CDR3 protein: AISPDTSNTEAF
J gene: TRBJ2-7; V gene: TRBV4-1; CDR3 protein: ASSRRTNNNEQY
J gene: TRBJ2-7; V gene: TRBV5-8; CDR3 protein: ASSLGPMAGGPRAYEQY
J gene: TRBJ1-4; V gene: TRBV5-1; CDR3 protein: ASSLIGEGTNEKLF
J gene: TRBJ2-1; V gene: TRBV4-3; CDR3 protein: ASSQEGSGGNEQF
J gene: TRBJ2-5; V gene: TRBV4-1; CDR3 protein: ASSQVLGGAETQY
J gene: TRBJ1-4; V gene: TRBV5-8; CDR3 protein: ASSLLSGTGAEKLF
J gene: TRBJ1-4; V gene: TRBV5-4; CDR3 protein: ASSWDRGLKLF
J gene: TRBJ2-1; V gene: TRBV11-1; CDR3 protein: ASSLSPYNEQF
J gene: TRBJ2-7; V gene: TRBV7-9; CDR3 protein: ASSLGFGQRAYEQY
J gene: TRBJ2-7; V gene: TRBV7-6; CDR3 protein: ASSLSGGSEQY
J gene: TRBJ2-7; V gene: TRBV10-3; CDR3 protein: AISDERLYEQY
J gene: TRBJ2-7; V gene: TRBV27; CDR3 protein: ASSPAPPEREEYEQY
J gene: TRBJ2-1; V gene: TRBV7-9; CDR3 protein: ASSLEGNEQF
J gene: TRBJ2-7; V gene: TRBV14; CDR3 protein: ASSPVDSYEQY
J gene: TRBJ1-2; V gene: TRBV14; CDR3 protein: ASSHVPGQGRYGYT
J gene: TRBJ2-7; V gene: TRBV7-9; CDR3 protein: ASSLAIGGTSSYEQY
J gene: TRBJ1-2; V gene: TRBV19; CDR3 protein: ASSLQGNYGYT
J gene: TRBJ2-7; V gene: TRBV5-1; CDR3 protein: ASSFVSKASYEQY
J gene: TRBJ1-2; V gene: TRBV6-5; CDR3 protein: ASSSTGNYGYT
J gene: TRBJ1-2; V gene: TRBV7-6; CDR3 protein: ASSLGGDYGYT
J gene: TRBJ2-2; V gene: TRBV13; CDR3 protein: ASSFQQRTGELF
J gene: TRBJ2-3; V gene: TRBV7-3; CDR3 protein: ASSSLSGGAPDTQY
J gene: TRBJ2-7; V gene: TRBV19; CDR3 protein: ASSPSDNLPYEQY
J gene: TRBJ1-5; V gene: TRBV2; CDR3 protein: AIDFRMSVQPLNQPQH
J gene: TRBJ2-1; V gene: TRBV4-3; CDR3 protein: ASSPVDSYNEQF
J gene: TRBJ1-5; V gene: TRBV28; CDR3 protein: ASSTGTISNQPQH
J gene: TRBJ1-2; V gene: TRBV6-5; CDR3 protein: ASRGGNHYGYT
J gene: TRBJ2-2; V gene: TRBV4-3; CDR3 protein: ASSHQEDTGELF
J gene: TRBJ2-7; V gene: TRBV27; CDR3 protein: ASSPGHPSSYEQY
J gene: TRBJ1-5; V gene: TRBV6-6; CDR3 protein: ASSRVGEGDQPQH
J gene: TRBJ2-7; V gene: TRBV2; CDR3 protein: ASVGQHYEQY
J gene: TRBJ2-1; V gene: TRBV7-9; CDR3 protein: ASSPSGSSYNEQF
J gene: TRBJ1-2; V gene: TRBV4-3; CDR3 protein: ASSQDAGVSGYT
J gene: TRBJ1-1; V gene: TRBV30; CDR3 protein: AGYTDGFTEAF
J gene: TRBJ2-7; V gene: TRBV27; CDR3 protein: ASSLRGVREAHEQY
J gene: TRBJ2-2; V gene: TRBV19; CDR3 protein: ASSIGQGAWELF
J gene: TRBJ2-7; V gene: TRBV5-6; CDR3 protein: ASSLESQYEQY
J gene: TRBJ2-5; V gene: TRBV27; CDR3 protein: ATRVLGGSGQTQY
J gene: TRBJ2-7; V gene: TRBV7-2; CDR3 protein: ASSLSGDTSYEQY
J gene: TRBJ2-3; V gene: TRBV13; CDR3 protein: ASSLWAGAADTQY
J gene: TRBJ2-1; V gene: TRBV7-9; CDR3 protein: ASSLRGRDEQF
J gene: TRBJ2-5; V gene: TRBV7-6; CDR3 protein: ASSLVPGQGGETQY
J gene: TRBJ1-1; V gene: TRBV7-8; CDR3 protein: ASSLNWENTEAF
J gene: TRBJ2-1; V gene: TRBV30; CDR3 protein: AWSVGISGDNEQF
J gene: TRBJ2-1; V gene: TRBV7-9; CDR3 protein: ASSPGEGAYNEQF
J gene: TRBJ2-5; V gene: TRBV5-1; CDR3 protein: ASSLVLDETQY
J gene: TRBJ2-3; V gene: TRBV30; CDR3 protein: AWSVGTTNTDTQY
J gene: TRBJ2-1; V gene: TRBV9; CDR3 protein: ASSEWTSGYNEQF
J gene: TRBJ2-1; V gene: TRBV28; CDR3 protein: ASSWRGEYNEQF
J gene: TRBJ1-1; V gene: TRBV7-2; CDR3 protein: ASSLVTGPEAF
J gene: TRBJ2-2; V gene: TRBV7-9; CDR3 protein: ASSLGDANTGELF